These T cell receptor beta chains were read from a single sample in a study of long-term antiretroviral therapy in people with HIV. The method was immunoSEQ multiplex PCR; TCRdb's version includes in-frame clones alone and lacks a portion of them. The table lists over 25,000 clones, roughly 80% of them singletons. The sample was unsorted PBMCs, taken 0.8 years before starting antiretroviral therapy. Every receptor here comes from a man in his late teens or twenties with HIV. Both conserved end residues are part of each CDR3.

V: TRBV6-5
J: TRBJ2-3
CDR3: CASSYSGPDTQYF

V: TRBV4-1
J: TRBJ2-1
CDR3: CASSQVLAVSYNEQFF

V: TRBV11-2
J: TRBJ2-4
CDR3: CASSQNNGVAKNIQYF

V: TRBV4-1
J: TRBJ1-1
CDR3: CASSQGRGGNTEAFF

V: TRBV4-1
J: TRBJ2-1
CDR3: CASSQVRTSGSSEQFF

V: TRBV27
J: TRBJ2-7
CDR3: CASSLSIGLEQYF

V: TRBV19
J: TRBJ2-5
CDR3: CAPYPGRGRQETQYF

V: TRBV4-2
J: TRBJ2-7
CDR3: CASSEREGSANSYEQYF

V: TRBV6-5
J: TRBJ2-7
CDR3: CASSSGLYEQYF

V: TRBV5-1
J: TRBJ2-3
CDR3: CASTFSPGTYSTDTQYF

V: TRBV10-2
J: TRBJ2-5
CDR3: CASSESGGNVQETQYF

V: TRBV5-4
J: TRBJ2-3
CDR3: CASSPLGHSTDTQYF